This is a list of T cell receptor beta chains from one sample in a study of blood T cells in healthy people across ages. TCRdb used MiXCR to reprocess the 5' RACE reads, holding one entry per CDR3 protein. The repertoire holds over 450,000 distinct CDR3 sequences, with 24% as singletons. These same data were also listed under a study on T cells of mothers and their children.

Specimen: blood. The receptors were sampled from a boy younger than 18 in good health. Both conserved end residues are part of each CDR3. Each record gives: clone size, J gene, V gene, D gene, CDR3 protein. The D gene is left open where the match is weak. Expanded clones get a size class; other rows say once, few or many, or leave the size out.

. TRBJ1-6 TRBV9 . CASRSDYSYNSPLHF
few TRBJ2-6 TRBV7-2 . CASRIKTLSGANVLTF
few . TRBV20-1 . CSAIPYEQYF
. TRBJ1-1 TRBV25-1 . CASSEGGEAFF
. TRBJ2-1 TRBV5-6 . CASNPAGAYNEQFF
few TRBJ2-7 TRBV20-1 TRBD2 CSARLAVSYEQYF
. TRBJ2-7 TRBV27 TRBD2 CASSLRAGVYEQYF
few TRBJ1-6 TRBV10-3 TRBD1 CAISESVAGGNSPLHF
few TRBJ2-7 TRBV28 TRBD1 CASWDPGQGRDEQYF
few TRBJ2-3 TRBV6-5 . CASSYSGGRTDTQYF
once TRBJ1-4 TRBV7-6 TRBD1 CASSLAPTGGHNEKLFF